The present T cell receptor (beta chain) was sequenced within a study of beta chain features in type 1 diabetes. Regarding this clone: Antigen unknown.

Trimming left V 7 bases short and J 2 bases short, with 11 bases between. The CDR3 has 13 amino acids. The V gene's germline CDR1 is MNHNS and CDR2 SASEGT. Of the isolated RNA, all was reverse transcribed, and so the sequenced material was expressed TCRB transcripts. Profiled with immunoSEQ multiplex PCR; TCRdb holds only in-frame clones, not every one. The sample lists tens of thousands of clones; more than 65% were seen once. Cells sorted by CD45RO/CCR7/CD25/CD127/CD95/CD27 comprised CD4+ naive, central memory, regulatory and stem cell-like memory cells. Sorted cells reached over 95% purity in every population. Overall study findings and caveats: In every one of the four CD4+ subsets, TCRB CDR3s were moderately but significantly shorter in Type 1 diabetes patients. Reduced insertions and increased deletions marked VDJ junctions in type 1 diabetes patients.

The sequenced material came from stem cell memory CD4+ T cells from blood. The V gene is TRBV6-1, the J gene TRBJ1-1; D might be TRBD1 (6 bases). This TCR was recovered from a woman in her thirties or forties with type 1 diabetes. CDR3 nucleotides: TGTGCCAGCAACCAACAGGGAAACACTGAAGCTTTCTTT. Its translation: CASNQQGNTEAFF.